These T cell receptor beta chains were read from a single sample in a study of cytomegalovirus exposure and HLA in healthy donors. Libraries were prepared by immunoSEQ multiplex PCR; TCRdb keeps only in-frame clonotypes and omits some of them. The table includes 200,000 or so clones, around 80% detected once. What was sequenced was PBMCs. All receptors derive from a woman between 25 and 40 years old in good health and CMV-seropositive. CDR3s include the opening cysteine and the closing phenylalanine or tryptophan. The order of the fields is CDR3 length, V gene, D gene, clone size, J gene, CDR3 DNA, CDR3 protein. A D gene is named only where the DNA matches it firmly. The size field is filled for only some rows; it gives once, few, many or a size class.

>16|TRBV10-3|TRBD1|NA|TRBJ2-7
TGTGCCATCAGTGAGAGGACAGGGGGTCTCACCTACGAGCAGTACTTC
CAISERTGGLTYEQYF
>14|TRBV28|NA|NA|TRBJ2-7
TGTGCCAGCAGTTTAGGGAGTCGGACAGTCGAGCAGTACTTC
CASSLGSRTVEQYF
>12|TRBV13|NA|NA|TRBJ2-7
TGTGCCAGCAGCCTAACAGGGCTCGAGCAGTACTTC
CASSLTGLEQYF
>12|TRBV6-5|NA|NA|TRBJ2-2
TGTGCCAGCAGTCCCGTGTACGGGGAGCTGTTTTTT
CASSPVYGELFF
>16|TRBV2|NA|NA|TRBJ1-3
TGTGCCAGCAGCCGAAATGCGGGAACCCCTGGAAACACCATATATTTT
CASSRNAGTPGNTIYF
>14|TRBV10-3|NA|few|TRBJ1-5
TGTGCCAGCGCAGACTCTAGTACTGAGCAGCCCCAGCATTTT
CASADSSTEQPQHF
>14|TRBV10-3|NA|NA|TRBJ2-2
TGTGCCATCAGTGCGGGACAGAACACCGGGGAGCTGTTTTTT
CAISAGQNTGELFF
>14|TRBV7-9|TRBD2|few|TRBJ2-1
TGTGCCAGCAGCTTAGGAGCGGGATCACATGAGCAGTTCTTC
CASSLGAGSHEQFF
>14|TRBV6-5|NA|once|TRBJ1-5
TGTGCCAGCAGTGCAGGGTTTAGCAATCAGCCCCAGCATTTT
CASSAGFSNQPQHF
>17|TRBV27|NA|NA|TRBJ2-1
TGTGCCAGCAGTTTAAGGATGGGAGCTGGCCCCTACAATGAGCAGTTCTTC
CASSLRMGAGPYNEQFF
>14|TRBV2|NA|NA|TRBJ1-1
TGTGCCAGCAATACCGTGGCAGAGGACACTGAAGCTTTCTTT
CASNTVAEDTEAFF
>15|TRBV14|TRBD1|NA|TRBJ2-7
TGTGCCAGCAGCCACCGGACAGGCGCTCCCTACGAGCAGTACTTC
CASSHRTGAPYEQYF
>16|TRBV5-4|TRBD1|once|TRBJ1-1
TGTGCCAGCAGCTCGAGGGACAGACTTTTGAACACTGAAGCTTTCTTT
CASSSRDRLLNTEAFF
>17|TRBV5-4|TRBD2|NA|TRBJ2-2
TGTGCCAGCAGCAGCGCCCGGAGCGGGAGGGACACCGGGGAGCTGTTTTTT
CASSSARSGRDTGELFF
>16|TRBV27|TRBD1|NA|TRBJ2-5
TGTGCCAGCAGATTTTGGGGGCGGGACAGGGAAGAGACCCAGTACTTC
CASRFWGRDREETQYF
>14|TRBV29-1|TRBD2|once|TRBJ2-7
TGCAGCGTGAAACTAGCGGGAGTCACCTACGAGCAGTACTTC
CSVKLAGVTYEQYF
>15|TRBV27|NA|NA|TRBJ1-4
TGTGCCAGCAGGCCCCTCGGGAAAACTAATGAAAAACTGTTTTTT
CASRPLGKTNEKLFF
>17|TRBV18|NA|once|TRBJ2-6
TGTGCCAGCTCACCAAGGGGCCTAAACTCTGGGGCCAACGTCCTGACTTTC
CASSPRGLNSGANVLTF
>15|TRBV27|NA|few|TRBJ1-5
TGTGCCAGCAGTTCGCAGACCGGCGCAGGATGGCCCCAGCATTTT
CASSSQTGAGWPQHF
>12|TRBV5-1|NA|NA|TRBJ2-1
TGCGCCAGCAGCCTACGTGACAATGAGCAGTTCTTC
CASSLRDNEQFF
>14|TRBV4-1|NA|NA|TRBJ2-5
TGCGCCAGCAGCCAAGAAAGGCGAGGGGAGACCCAGTACTTC
CASSQERRGETQYF
>14|TRBV6-6|NA|NA|TRBJ1-1
TGTGCCAGCAAAAACCAACAGGGGAACACTGAAGCTTTCTTT
CASKNQQGNTEAFF
>15|TRBV2|NA|once|TRBJ2-2
TGTGCCAGCAGTGTCATTGAGCAGCGCACCGGGGAGCTGTTTTTT
CASSVIEQRTGELFF
>13|TRBV27|NA|NA|TRBJ1-5
TGTGCCAGCAGTTTATCAGGGCAGGGGCCCCAGCATTTT
CASSLSGQGPQHF
>14|TRBV4-2|NA|NA|TRBJ2-7
TGTGCCAGCAGCCAGGGGCTCAACTCCTACGAGCAGTACTTC
CASSQGLNSYEQYF
>15|TRBV11-2|TRBD2|NA|TRBJ2-7
TGTGCCAGCAGCTTAGGGACTAGGGTCTCCTACGAGCAGTACTTC
CASSLGTRVSYEQYF
>14|TRBV18|NA|NA|TRBJ2-2
TGTGCCAGCTCACCTACAGGTATCGGCGGGGAGCTGTTTTTT
CASSPTGIGGELFF
>13|TRBV30|NA|NA|TRBJ2-7
TGTGCCTGGAGACAGGGAAGTTTGGAAGAGCAGTACTTC
CAWRQGSLEEQYF
>14|TRBV2|NA|NA|TRBJ1-2
TGTGCCAGCAGTGAAACAGAAGTTGACTATGGCTACACCTTC
CASSETEVDYGYTF
>18|TRBV5-1|NA|NA|TRBJ1-1
TGCGCCAGCAGCAACGGTAGGGACACCCAAAAGCGGAACACTGAAGCTTTCTTT
CASSNGRDTQKRNTEAFF
>17|TRBV6-1|TRBD2|NA|TRBJ2-1
TGTGCCAGCAGGGAACGGAGGGCGGGAGTCCGCAACAATGAGCAGTTCTTC
CASRERRAGVRNNEQFF
>14|TRBV25-1|NA|NA|TRBJ2-1
TGTGCCAGCAGTGGAGGCGGGACCTACAATGAGCAGTTCTTC
CASSGGGTYNEQFF
>14|TRBV5-8|NA|NA|TRBJ2-5
TGTGCCAGCAGCCCGATGGGGCGGCAAGAGACCCAGTACTTC
CASSPMGRQETQYF
>17|TRBV5-6|TRBD1|NA|TRBJ1-5
TGTGCCAGCAGCTTGAGGACAGGGGAAAGAAGCAATCAGCCCCAGCATTTT
CASSLRTGERSNQPQHF
>14|TRBV9|NA|NA|TRBJ2-1
TGTGCCAGCAGCTCAGGGACTGTCGACAATGAGCAGTTCTTC
CASSSGTVDNEQFF
>15|TRBV28|TRBD1|NA|TRBJ1-5
TGTGCCAGCAGTTTATGGGGACAGGGGAATCAGCCCCAGCATTTT
CASSLWGQGNQPQHF
>15|TRBV6-5|NA|NA|TRBJ2-7
TGTGCCAGCAGTTACTCGTCGGCGGACAGCTACGAGCAGTACTTC
CASSYSSADSYEQYF
>15|TRBV28|TRBD2|NA|TRBJ2-7
TGTGCCAGCAGTGCTCTAGCGGGAGGCCGGGACGAGCAGTACTTC
CASSALAGGRDEQYF
>15|TRBV6-1|NA|few|TRBJ2-2
TGTGCCAGCACTACGATAGACAAGAACACCGGGGAGCTGTTTTTT
CASTTIDKNTGELFF
>15|TRBV5-4|TRBD1|NA|TRBJ1-2
TGTGCCAGCAGCGCAGGACAGGGATTTTTAGGTGGCTACACCTTC
CASSAGQGFLGGYTF
>13|TRBV27|NA|NA|TRBJ2-7
TGTGCCAGCAGTTCCTCACCGGGAAACGAGCAGTACTTC
CASSSSPGNEQYF
>16|TRBV7-8|NA|NA|TRBJ2-1
TGTGCCAGCAGCTACAATAAAATGGGGGCGGGTAATGAGCAGTTCTTC
CASSYNKMGAGNEQFF
>15|TRBV29-1|NA|NA|TRBJ1-1
TGCAGCGTTACCGGTGCCACCAATCCGAACACTGAAGCTTTCTTT
CSVTGATNPNTEAFF
>13|TRBV27|NA|NA|TRBJ1-1
TGTGCCAGCAGTTTAGACAGATACACTGAAGCTTTCTTT
CASSLDRYTEAFF
>17|TRBV6-1|TRBD1|once|TRBJ2-2
TGTGCCAGCAGTGCAACCGGGACAGGGGGCATCACCGGGGAGCTGTTTTTT
CASSATGTGGITGELFF
>13|TRBV18|NA|few|TRBJ1-3
TGTGCCAGCTCACAAGGGGCTACGGACACCATATATTTT
CASSQGATDTIYF
>18|TRBV4-1|NA|NA|TRBJ2-5
TGCGCCAGCAGCCGCAAAACCGCGGCGGGTGAGAAACAAGAGACCCAGTACTTC
CASSRKTAAGEKQETQYF
>15|TRBV2|NA|many|TRBJ2-2
TGTGCCAGCAGTGAACTCACAGGGAACACCGGGGAGCTGTTTTTT
CASSELTGNTGELFF
>15|TRBV6-5|NA|NA|TRBJ1-5
TGTGCCAGCAGGCAACTTCAGGGGACGAATCAGCCCCAGCATTTT
CASRQLQGTNQPQHF
>15|TRBV19|NA|NA|TRBJ2-1
TGTGCCAGTAGTATAGACGGAGGGGCCCCGGATGAGCAGTTCTTC
CASSIDGGAPDEQFF
>13|TRBV2|NA|NA|TRBJ1-1
TGTGCCAGCAGGGTCAGCCGGGGCACTGAAGCTTTCTTT
CASRVSRGTEAFF
>14|TRBV2|NA|NA|TRBJ2-7
TGTGCCAGCAAGTCATCAGGGCCGCCGGACGAGCAGTACTTC
CASKSSGPPDEQYF
>13|TRBV11-2|NA|NA|TRBJ2-7
TGTGCCAGCAGCCGGGCGGGATACTACGAGCAGTACTTC
CASSRAGYYEQYF
>16|TRBV29-1|TRBD2|NA|TRBJ2-7
TGCAGCGTTGAAAGGCCGCGGACTAGCGGGGCCTACGAGCAGTACTTC
CSVERPRTSGAYEQYF
>13|TRBV7-6|NA|few|TRBJ1-1
TGTGCCAGCAGCTTAACACAAAACACTGAAGCTTTCTTT
CASSLTQNTEAFF
>17|TRBV9|TRBD2|NA|TRBJ2-3
TGTGCCAGCAGCGAGCGTGGGGCGGGAGCGGGCACAGATACGCAGTATTTT
CASSERGAGAGTDTQYF
>14|TRBV29-1|NA|NA|TRBJ2-3
TGCAGCGTTGAAGACGTCAGGGTTCCAGATACGCAGTATTTT
CSVEDVRVPDTQYF
>14|TRBV6-1|NA|once|TRBJ1-5
TGTGCCAGCAGTGAATCGGGGGGGCGTCAGCCCCAGCATTTT
CASSESGGRQPQHF
>15|TRBV13|TRBD1|NA|TRBJ1-1
TGTGCCAGCAGCTTAGGGACAGGGACCCACACTGAAGCTTTCTTT
CASSLGTGTHTEAFF
>14|TRBV28|TRBD2|NA|TRBJ2-7
TGTGCCAGCGTCAAACTAGCGGGGACATACGAGCAGTACTTC
CASVKLAGTYEQYF